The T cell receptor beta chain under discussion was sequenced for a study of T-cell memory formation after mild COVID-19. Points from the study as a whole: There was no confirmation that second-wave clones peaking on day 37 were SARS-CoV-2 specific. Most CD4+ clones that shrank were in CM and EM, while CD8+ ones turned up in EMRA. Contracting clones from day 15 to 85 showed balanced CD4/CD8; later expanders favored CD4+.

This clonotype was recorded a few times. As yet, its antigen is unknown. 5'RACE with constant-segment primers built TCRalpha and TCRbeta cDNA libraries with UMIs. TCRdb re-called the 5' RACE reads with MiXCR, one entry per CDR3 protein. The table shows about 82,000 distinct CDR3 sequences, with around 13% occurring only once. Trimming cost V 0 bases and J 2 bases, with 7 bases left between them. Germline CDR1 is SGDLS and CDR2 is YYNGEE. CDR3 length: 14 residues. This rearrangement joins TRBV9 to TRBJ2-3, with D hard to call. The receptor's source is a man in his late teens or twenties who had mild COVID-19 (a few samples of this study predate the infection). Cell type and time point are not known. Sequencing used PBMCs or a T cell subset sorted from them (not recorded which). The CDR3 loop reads CASSVVSATDTQYF. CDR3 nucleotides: TGTGCCAGCAGCGTAGTAAGCGCCACAGATACGCAGTATTTT.